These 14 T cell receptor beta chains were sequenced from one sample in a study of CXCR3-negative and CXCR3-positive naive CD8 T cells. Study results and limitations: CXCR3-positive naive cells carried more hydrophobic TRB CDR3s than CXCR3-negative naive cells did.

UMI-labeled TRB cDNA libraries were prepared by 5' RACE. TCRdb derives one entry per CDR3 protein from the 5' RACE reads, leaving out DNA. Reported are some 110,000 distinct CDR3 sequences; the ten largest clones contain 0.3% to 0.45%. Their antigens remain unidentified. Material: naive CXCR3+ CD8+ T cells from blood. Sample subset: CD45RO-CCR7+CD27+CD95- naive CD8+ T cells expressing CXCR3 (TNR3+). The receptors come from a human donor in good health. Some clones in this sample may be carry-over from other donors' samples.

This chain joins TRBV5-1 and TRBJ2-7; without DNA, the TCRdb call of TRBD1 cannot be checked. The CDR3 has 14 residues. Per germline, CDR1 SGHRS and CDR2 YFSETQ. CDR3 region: CASSYGQGDDEQYF.

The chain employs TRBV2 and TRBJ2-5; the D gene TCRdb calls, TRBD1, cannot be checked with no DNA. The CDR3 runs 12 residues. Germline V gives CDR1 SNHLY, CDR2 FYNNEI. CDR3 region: CARGTDQETQYF. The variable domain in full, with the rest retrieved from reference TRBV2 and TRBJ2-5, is EPEVTQTPSHQVTQMGQEVILRCVPISNHLYFYWYRQILGQKVEFLVSFYNNEISEKSEIFDDQFSVERPDGSNFTLKIRSTKLEDSAMYFCARGTDQETQYFGPGTRLLVL.

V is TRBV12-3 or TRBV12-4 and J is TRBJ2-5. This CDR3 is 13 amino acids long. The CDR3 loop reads CASSYRVQETQYF.

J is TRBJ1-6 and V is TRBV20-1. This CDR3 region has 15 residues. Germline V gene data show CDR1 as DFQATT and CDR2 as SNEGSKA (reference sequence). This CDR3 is CSATLRSSYNSPLHF.

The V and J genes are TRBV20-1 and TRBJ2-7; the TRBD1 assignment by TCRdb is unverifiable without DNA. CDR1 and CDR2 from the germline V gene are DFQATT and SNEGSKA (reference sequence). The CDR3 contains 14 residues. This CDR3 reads CSVSAGDLSYEQYF.

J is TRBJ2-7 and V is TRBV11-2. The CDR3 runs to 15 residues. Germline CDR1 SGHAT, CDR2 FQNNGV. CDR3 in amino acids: CASSLSLGETYEQYF.

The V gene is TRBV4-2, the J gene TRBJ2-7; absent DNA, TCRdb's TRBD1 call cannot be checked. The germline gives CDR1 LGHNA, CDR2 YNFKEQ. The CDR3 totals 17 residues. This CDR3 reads CASSQRAGGVETYEQYF.

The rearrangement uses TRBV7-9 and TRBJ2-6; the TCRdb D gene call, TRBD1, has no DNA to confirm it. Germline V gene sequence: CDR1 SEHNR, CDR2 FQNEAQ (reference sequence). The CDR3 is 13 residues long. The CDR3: CASSPEDTLDLTF. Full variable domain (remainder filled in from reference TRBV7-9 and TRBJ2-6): DTGVSQNPRHKITKRGQNVTFRCDPISEHNRLYWYRQTLGQGPEFLTYFQNEAQLEKSRLLSDRFSAERPKGSFSTLEIQRTEQGDSAMYLCASSPEDTLDLTFGAGSRLTVL.

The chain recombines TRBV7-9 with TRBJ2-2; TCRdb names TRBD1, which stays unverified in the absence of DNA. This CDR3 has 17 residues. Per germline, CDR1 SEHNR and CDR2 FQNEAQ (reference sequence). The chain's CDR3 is CASSFRTGAVMSGELFF.

The chain's CDR3 is CASSFLAGASSYNEQFF. V usage is TRBV5-4 and J usage is TRBJ2-1; the D gene TCRdb calls, TRBD2, cannot be checked with no DNA. Germline lookup yields CDR1 SGHNT and CDR2 YYREEE (reference sequence). The CDR3 length is 17 residues.

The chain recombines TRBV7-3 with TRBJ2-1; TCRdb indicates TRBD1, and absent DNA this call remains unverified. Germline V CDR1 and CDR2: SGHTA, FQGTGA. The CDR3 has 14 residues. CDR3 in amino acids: CASSLGGGGNEQFF.

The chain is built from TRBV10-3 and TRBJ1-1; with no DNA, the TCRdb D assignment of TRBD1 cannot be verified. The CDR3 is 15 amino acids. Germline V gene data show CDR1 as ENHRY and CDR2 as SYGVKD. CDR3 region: CAISTPAGMNTEAFF.

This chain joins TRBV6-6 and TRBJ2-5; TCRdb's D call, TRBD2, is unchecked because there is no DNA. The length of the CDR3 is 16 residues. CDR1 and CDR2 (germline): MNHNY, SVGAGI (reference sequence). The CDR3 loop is CASSSPPGLAWETQYF.

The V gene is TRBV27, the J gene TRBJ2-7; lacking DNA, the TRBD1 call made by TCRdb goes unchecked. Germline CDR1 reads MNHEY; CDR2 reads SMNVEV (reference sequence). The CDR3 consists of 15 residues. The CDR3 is CASSLKALGDYEQYF.